A single sample is the source of the 9 T cell receptor beta chains below, sequenced in a study of response to subunit inactivated influenza vaccine. TCRdb fed the RT-PCR reads into MiXCR, producing one record per CDR3 protein. The sample contains 860,000 or so distinct CDR3 sequences, approximately 22% of which appear only once. The material was PBMCs from blood, obtained roughly 5 days after vaccination. Source of these receptors: a man aged 50-60 years who received an inactivated influenza vaccine.

This clonotype has just a few counts. This chain connects TRBV7-2 to TRBJ1-2, with 7 bases that match TRBD1. V was pared by 5 bases and J by 5 bases, with 11 bases of the junction left unmatched. Germline assignment: CDR1 SGHTA and CDR2 FQGNSA. This CDR3 has 15 residues. The CDR3 loop is CASSDRQGRSYGYTF. The CDR3 nucleotides read TGTGCCAGCAGCGATCGACAGGGACGGAGTTATGGCTACACCTTC.

This clonotype has more than one count but fewer than ten. The gene calls are TRBV11-2 and TRBJ2-4, with 10 bases identical to TRBD1. Germline CDR1 and CDR2: SGHAT and FQNNGV. The CDR3 has 21 amino acids. With V trimmed by 3 bases and J by 1 base, 18 bases remained unmatched. CDR3 protein: CASSFLAGTGVLLGAKNIQYF. In DNA form, the CDR3 reads TGTGCCAGCAGCTTTCTTGCCGGGACAGGGGTCCTTCTTGGTGCCAAAAACATTCAGTACTTC.

The V and J genes are TRBV3-1 and TRBJ2-1; D unclear. The CDR3 is 13 amino acids. Looked up from germline, CDR1 is LGHDT and CDR2 is YNNKEL (reference sequence). V lost 1 base to trimming and J lost 6 bases, with 7 bases between them. The CDR3 reads CASSQALVNEQFF. The CDR3 DNA sequence: TGTGCCAGCAGCCAAGCTTTAGTCAATGAGCAGTTCTTC.

Only a few counts were recorded for this clonotype. V and J are TRBV6-2 or TRBV6-3 and TRBJ2-3; 7 bases fit TRBD1. Germline V gene sequence: CDR1 MNHEY, CDR2 SVGEGT. The CDR3 length is 12 residues. V lost 4 bases and J lost 7; bases outside the gene matches: 2. The CDR3 DNA sequence: TGTGCCAGCAGTTGGACAGGCCATACGCAGTATTTT. Its protein product is CASSWTGHTQYF.

This clonotype was recorded many times. The rearrangement joins TRBV12-3 or TRBV12-4 to TRBJ1-6, with D hard to call. Trimming pared 1 base from V and 7 bases from J, leaving 5 bases between. The CDR3 runs 13 residues. The chain's CDR3 is CASSLEANSPLHF. The DNA for the CDR3 is TGTGCCAGCAGTTTAGAGGCAAATTCACCCCTCCACTTT.

This clonotype showed up just a few times. The V call is TRBV3-1, the J call TRBJ2-7, with 8 bases identical to TRBD1. Germline assignment: CDR1 LGHDT and CDR2 YNNKEL (reference sequence). V was clipped by 3 bases and J by 2 bases; unmatched bases: 3. The CDR3 has 14 residues. CDR3 sequence: CASSHGQGTYEQYF. As DNA, the CDR3 is TGTGCCAGCAGCCACGGACAGGGTACCTACGAGCAGTACTTC.

This clonotype was counted between two and nine times. This rearrangement joins TRBV10-3 to TRBJ1-5; possibly TRBD1 for D (5 bases). The CDR3 runs 13 residues. V was shortened by 7 bases and J by 7 bases, with 14 bases between the two germline ends. Germline CDR1 reads ENHRY; CDR2 reads SYGVKD. This chain's CDR3 is CAIKAGGGQPQHF. CDR3 DNA sequence: TGTGCCATCAAGGCTGGCGGGGGACAGCCCCAGCATTTT.

This chain connects TRBV2 to TRBJ2-3; 10 bases are shared with TRBD2. V dropped 5 bases and J dropped 3; count of bases not matched to a gene: 14. Germline-derived CDR1 and CDR2 are SNHLY and FYNNEI. The CDR3 sequence is 18 residues long. The CDR3 DNA is TGTGCCAGCAGTTTACGGAGCGTAGCGGGAGGAGGGACAGATACGCAGTATTTT. Translated, it gives CASSLRSVAGGGTDTQYF.

This chain connects TRBV11-2 to TRBJ2-7; D is possibly TRBD2 (5 bases). Germline V gene sequence: CDR1 SGHAT, CDR2 FQNNGV. The CDR3 runs to 12 residues. Trimming removed 4 bases from V and 6 bases from J, with 10 bases in between. CDR3 DNA sequence: TGTGCCAGCAGCTCCCCGGGGAGCGAGCAGTACTTC. This encodes CASSSPGSEQYF.